The 26 T cell receptor beta chains below all came from one sample that was sequenced in a study of immune cell composition in non-small cell lung cancer. The method was immunoSEQ multiplex PCR; TCRdb's version includes in-frame clones alone and lacks a portion of them. The sample has about 1,900 clones; approximately 80% are singletons. Material for sequencing was lung tumor tissue. All receptors derive from a human donor with non-small cell lung cancer.

The V call is TRBV5-1, the J call TRBJ1-2, with 8 bases lining up with TRBD1. CDR1 SGHRS and CDR2 YFSETQ come from the germline V gene. V gave up 8 bases and J gave up 6 bases; unmatched junction bases: 9. The CDR3 spans 13 residues. CDR3 sequence (DNA): TGCGCCAGTCGTGAGCAGGGGGCCGATGGCTACACCTTC. Its translation: CASREQGADGYTF.

The rearrangement joins TRBV18 to TRBJ2-1; TRBD1 aligns across 7 bases. The germline gives CDR1 KGHSH, CDR2 LQKENI. This CDR3 is 16 amino acids long. V lost 2 bases and J lost 4; bases outside the gene matches: 8. CDR3 loop: CASSPEGAGIYNEQFF. The CDR3 coding sequence is TGTGCCAGCTCACCAGAGGGGGCAGGGATATACAATGAGCAGTTCTTC. Filled out from reference TRBV18 and TRBJ2-1, the complete variable domain reads NAGVMQNPRHLVRRRGQEARLRCSPMKGHSHVYWYRQLPEEGLKFMVYLQKENIIDESGMPKERFSAEFPKEGPSILRIQQVVRGDSAAYFCASSPEGAGIYNEQFFGPGTRLTVL.

Worth noting for this clone: It is likely a read error, because the conserved phenylalanine at the end of the CDR3 is missing. The chain has TRBV5-1 and TRBJ1-3; the D is unclear. V was cut by 2 bases and J by 0 bases, with 9 bases left in between. The CDR3 sequence is 15 residues long. Germline CDR1 is SGHRS and CDR2 is YFSETQ. CDR3 protein: CASSFDPNSGNTIYV. The CDR3 DNA follows: TGCGCCAGCAGCTTTGACCCGAACTCTGGAAACACCATATATGTT.

The J gene is TRBJ1-2, the V gene TRBV15; D is unresolved. Trimming removed 2 bases from V and 6 bases from J, with 19 bases in between. Germline V gene sequence: CDR1 LNHNV, CDR2 YYDKDF (reference sequence). The CDR3 sequence is 16 residues long. The CDR3 DNA follows: TGTGCCACCAGCAGACAGGTCGACACCCGGGGAGATGGCTACACCTTC. As protein: CATSRQVDTRGDGYTF.

V and J are TRBV4-2 and TRBJ2-7; D is perhaps TRBD2 (5 bases). The V and J ends lost 0 bases and 4 bases respectively, with 19 bases between them. The germline gives CDR1 LGHNA, CDR2 YNFKEQ. This CDR3 has 17 residues. The CDR3 nucleotides are TGTGCCAGCAGCCAAGATTTCCGGGATAGCCACTATTACGAGCAGTACTTC. This sequence encodes CASSQDFRDSHYYEQYF.

The chain couples TRBV19 to TRBJ2-7; 10 bases align to TRBD1. From germline, CDR1 is LNHDA and CDR2 SQIVND (reference sequence). The CDR3 loop spans 14 amino acids. V was pared by 3 bases and J by 4 bases, with 3 bases of the junction left unmatched. In nucleotides, the CDR3 is TGTGCCAGTAGTATTTGGGGACAGGGGTACGAGCAGTACTTC. Encoded protein: CASSIWGQGYEQYF.

This clone was observed once. This rearrangement joins TRBV27 to TRBJ2-3; D is undetermined. From germline, CDR1 is MNHEY and CDR2 SMNVEV (reference sequence). V lost 6 bases to trimming and J lost 6 bases, with 13 bases between them. This CDR3 spans 13 amino acids. In nucleotides, the CDR3 is TGTGCCAGCAGCTCTCTGACCGAGGATACGCAGTATTTT. It is translated as CASSSLTEDTQYF.

The genes are TRBV7-9 and TRBJ2-7, with D unclear. Trimming took off 0 bases at V and 5 bases at J, with 2 bases between the two ends. The germline V gene has CDR1 SEHNR and CDR2 FQNEAQ (reference sequence). The CDR3 covers 11 residues. Here the CDR3 DNA reads TGTGCCAGCAGCTTAGCCCACGAGCAGTACTTC. As protein: CASSLAHEQYF.

This clone was seen only once. The chain uses TRBV7-3 and TRBJ1-5; possibly TRBD1 for D (5 bases). V was trimmed by 3 bases and J by 5 bases, leaving 8 bases between them. The CDR3 contains 13 residues. CDR1 is SGHTA, CDR2 FQGTGA, per germline. The CDR3, as DNA: TGTGCCAGCAGCTTGGGGGGAGATCAGCCCCAGCATTTT. This codes for CASSLGGDQPQHF.

This clone has just a few counts. This sequence joins TRBV14 and TRBJ2-7; D is unclear. Germline CDR1 SGHDN, CDR2 FVKESK. Trimming cost V 2 bases and J 4 bases, with 3 bases left between them. CDR3 length: 11 amino acids. The chain's CDR3 is CASSQTYEQYF. CDR3 DNA: TGTGCCAGCAGCCAAACGTACGAGCAGTACTTC.

This rearrangement joins TRBV9 to TRBJ1-1; D perhaps matches TRBD1 (5 bases). The CDR3 contains 15 residues. The germline V gene encodes CDR1 SGDLS and CDR2 YYNGEE. Trimming took 4 bases from V and 1 from J, leaving 14 bases between them. The DNA of the CDR3 is TGTGCCAGCAGCCCCTCCGGGACCGGGAACACTGAAGCTTTCTTT. Protein product: CASSPSGTGNTEAFF.

The chain combines TRBV10-2 with TRBJ1-3; D gene uncertain. The CDR3 has 12 residues. CDR1 WSHSY and CDR2 SAAADI come from the germline V gene. Trimming stripped 7 bases from V and 4 bases from J, with 8 bases between. This chain's CDR3 is CASMTTGNTIYF. DNA of the CDR3: TGCGCCAGCATGACGACGGGAAACACCATATATTTT.

The chain combines TRBV19 with TRBJ2-1; 11 bases align to TRBD2. The CDR3 sequence is 16 residues long. Germline CDR1 LNHDA, CDR2 SQIVND (reference sequence). Trimming cost V 3 bases and J 8 bases; bases outside gene matches: 9. The CDR3 nucleotides are TGTGCCAGTAGTATTGGTAGCGGGAGGGCTTTCGATGAGCAGTTCTTC. Its translation is CASSIGSGRAFDEQFF.

This clone has just one count. The rearrangement joins TRBV19 to TRBJ2-7; D remains unclear. The CDR3 consists of 15 residues. Germline values: CDR1 LNHDA, CDR2 SQIVND (reference sequence). Deletions cut 4 bases from V and 6 bases from J, with 19 bases between. The CDR3 DNA reads as TGTGCCAGTAGTAGGTCGGGTCTCGACCCAGGCGAGCAGTACTTC. Its translation: CASSRSGLDPGEQYF.

The chain uses TRBV10-3 and TRBJ2-3, with D hard to call. Trimming cost V 4 bases and J 2 bases, with 13 bases left between them. The CDR3 extends over 15 amino acids. Germline CDR1 reads ENHRY; CDR2 reads SYGVKD. In DNA form, the CDR3 reads TGTGCCATCAGTGCCCGTGGGGTGTACACAGATACGCAGTATTTT. Translated: CAISARGVYTDTQYF.

The genes are TRBV5-6 and TRBJ2-7; 10 bases are shared with TRBD2. This CDR3 is 14 amino acids long. Trimming removed 4 bases from V and 5 bases from J; junction bases left unmatched: 6. CDR1 is SGHDT, CDR2 YYEEEE, per germline. The CDR3 loop is CASSTTSGFDEQYF. In DNA, the CDR3 is TGTGCCAGCAGCACGACTAGCGGGTTCGACGAGCAGTACTTC.

The rearrangement uses TRBV6-6 and TRBJ1-2, with D unclear. CDR3 length equals 12 residues. The V gene's germline CDR1 is MNHNY and CDR2 SVGAGI (reference sequence). V was trimmed by 7 bases and J by 4 bases, leaving 10 bases between them. This chain's CDR3 is CASMPGVYGYTF. The CDR3 DNA sequence: TGTGCCAGCATGCCTGGCGTCTATGGCTACACCTTC.

This rearrangement joins TRBV28 to TRBJ2-2, with unresolved D. The CDR3 is made up of 15 amino acids. In germline, CDR1 is MDHEN, CDR2 SYDVKM. V lost 7 bases, J lost 3 bases, and 15 bases lay in between. The CDR3 region has the DNA TGTGCCAGCAAAGTCGGCGCCAGTGACACCGGGGAGCTGTTTTTT. Amino acid sequence: CASKVGASDTGELFF. Supplemented by reference TRBV28 and TRBJ2-2, the full variable domain reads DVKVTQSSRYLVKRTGEKVFLECVQDMDHENMFWYRQDPGLGLRLIYFSYDVKMKEKGDIPEGYSVSREKKERFSLILESASTNQTSMYLCASKVGASDTGELFFGEGSRLTVL.

About this clone itself: At one end, the junction sequence differs from germline, possibly due to a read error. The V gene is TRBV27, the J gene TRBJ1-4; the match to TRBD1 covers 7 bases. Germline CDR1 and CDR2: MNHEY and SMNVEV (reference sequence). This CDR3 is built from 17 residues. CDR3 sequence reads: CASSSHRGLAPYEKLFF. The CDR3 DNA reads TGTGCCAGCAGTAGCCACAGGGGTCTGGCTCCCTATGAGAAACTGTTTTTT.

This chain connects TRBV27 to TRBJ2-2; D is tentatively TRBD1 or TRBD2 (5 bases each). Per germline, CDR1 MNHEY and CDR2 SMNVEV (reference sequence). Trimming left V 5 bases short and J 2 bases short, with 12 bases between. The CDR3 extends over 15 amino acids. The CDR3 region has the DNA TGTGCCAGCAGTCCAACGGGGCTCAACACCGGGGAGCTGTTTTTT. It is translated as CASSPTGLNTGELFF.

J is TRBJ2-3 and V is TRBV5-1; TRBD1 matches 7 bases. The ends lost 0 bases at V and 1 base at J; junction bases unmatched: 5. CDR1 is SGHRS and CDR2 is YFSETQ in the germline V gene. CDR3 length: 16 residues. In DNA form, the CDR3 reads TGCGCCAGCAGCTTGGGTGGGACAGCCCGCACAGATACGCAGTATTTT. Protein product: CASSLGGTARTDTQYF.

The rearrangement uses TRBV6-6 and TRBJ1-2; D is ambiguous. The length of the CDR3 is 12 residues. V lost 5 bases to trimming and J lost 8 bases, with 12 bases between them. CDR1 and CDR2 from the germline V gene are MNHNY and SVGAGI (reference sequence). The CDR3 bases are TGTGCCAGCAGTGACGGCACGGGAGGCTACACCTTC. Protein: CASSDGTGGYTF.

This rearrangement joins TRBV28 to TRBJ1-6, with D hard to call. This CDR3 spans 15 amino acids. Trimming took off 2 bases at V and 4 bases at J, with 9 bases between the two ends. Germline V gene lookup returns CDR1 MDHEN and CDR2 SYDVKM. As DNA, the CDR3 is TGTGCCAGCAGTTTAGGGGAAGGATATAATTCACCCCTCCACTTT. This gives the protein CASSLGEGYNSPLHF.

The genes are TRBV7-9 and TRBJ1-4; 7 nucleotides align to TRBD1. The CDR3 length is 16 residues. From germline, CDR1 is SEHNR and CDR2 FQNEAQ (reference sequence). J gave up 8 bases and V 3 bases, and 12 bases lay outside the gene matches. Here the CDR3 reads CASSLDLMGGQEKLFF. CDR3 DNA sequence: TGTGCCAGCAGCTTGGACCTTATGGGGGGACAGGAAAAACTGTTTTTT.

This clone showed up just a few times. The chain employs TRBV19 and TRBJ1-1; unclear D gene. The CDR3 runs 15 residues. Per germline, CDR1 LNHDA and CDR2 SQIVND (reference sequence). Trimming took off 7 bases at V and 6 bases at J, with 21 bases between the two ends. The CDR3 sequence: CASTPLLGGAAEAFF. CDR3 sequence (DNA): TGTGCCAGTACCCCACTCCTAGGTGGAGCGGCTGAAGCTTTCTTT.

V usage is TRBV2 and J usage is TRBJ1-5; no clear D. CDR3 size: 12 residues. Trimming stripped 8 bases from V and 7 bases from J, with 12 bases between. Germline V gene sequence: CDR1 SNHLY, CDR2 FYNNEI. CDR3 residues: CASEGGGQPQHF. CDR3 sequence (DNA): TGTGCCAGCGAAGGTGGAGGGCAGCCCCAGCATTTT.